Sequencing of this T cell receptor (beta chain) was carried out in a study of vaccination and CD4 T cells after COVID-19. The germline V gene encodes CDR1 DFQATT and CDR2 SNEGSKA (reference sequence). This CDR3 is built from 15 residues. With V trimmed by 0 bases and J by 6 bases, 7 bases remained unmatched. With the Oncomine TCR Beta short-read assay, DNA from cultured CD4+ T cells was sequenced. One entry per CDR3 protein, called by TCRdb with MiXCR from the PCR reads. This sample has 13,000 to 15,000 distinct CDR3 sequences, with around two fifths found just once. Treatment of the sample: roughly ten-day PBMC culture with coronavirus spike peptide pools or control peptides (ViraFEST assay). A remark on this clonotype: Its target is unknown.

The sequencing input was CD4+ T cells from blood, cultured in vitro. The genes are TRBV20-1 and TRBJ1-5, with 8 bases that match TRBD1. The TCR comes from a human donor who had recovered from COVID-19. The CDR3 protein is CSAREGQGGGQPQHF. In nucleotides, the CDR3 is TGCAGTGCTAGAGAAGGACAGGGAGGCGGTCAGCCCCAGCATTTT.